The rows below give T cell receptor beta chains drawn from one sample of a study of blood T cells in healthy people across ages. TCRdb itself ran the 5' RACE reads through MiXCR, one entry per CDR3 protein. The table records around 1.5 million distinct CDR3 sequences, roughly 64% of them present only once. The sequenced sample was blood. These receptor sequences come from a man aged 18 to 29 in good health. The CDR3 runs from the conserved cysteine through the conserved F or W. Fields, in order: clone size, D gene, J gene, V gene, CDR3 DNA, CDR3 protein. The D gene is left open where the match is weak. Not every row has a clone size; where given, it reads once, few, many or a size class.

>once|TRBD2|TRBJ2-3|TRBV12-3/TRBV12-4
TGTGCCAGCAGTCCTATTCTTAGTATAGCGGGCGGTCCAGATACGCAGTATTTT
CASSPILSIAGGPDTQYF
>NA|NA|TRBJ2-3|TRBV10-2
TGCGCCAGCAGTGCGCTGGGAACTAGCACAGATACGCAGTATTTT
CASSALGTSTDTQYF
>NA|NA|TRBJ1-4|TRBV11-2
TGTGCCAGCAGCCGCTCGGGGCAGGGAGATGAAAAACTGTTTTTT
CASSRSGQGDEKLFF
>few|NA|TRBJ2-3|TRBV6-5
NA
CASTQYFGDTQYF
>NA|NA|TRBJ1-2|TRBV25-1
TGTGCCAGCAGTGCCGACTTTGGGGCTTCCAGAAAAACTACTAACTATGGCTACACCTTC
CASSADFGASRKTTNYGYTF
>NA|NA|TRBJ2-1|TRBV7-9
TGTGCCAGCAGCTTGGCGGGCTCCCGCAATGAGCAGTTCTTC
CASSLAGSRNEQFF
>NA|NA|TRBJ2-3|TRBV14
TGTGCCAGCAGCCCATTTCACGCGGGGATGACAGATACGCAGTATTTT
CASSPFHAGMTDTQYF
>NA|TRBD1|TRBJ2-7|TRBV5-1
TGCGCCAGCAGCCCGACAGGGACGGGGCGAGTTCAATTCTACGAGCAGTACTTC
CASSPTGTGRVQFYEQYF
>NA|TRBD1|TRBJ2-5|TRBV20-1
TGCAGTGCTAGAGATCCCCCGGACAGGGTGGGGGAGACCCAGTACTTC
CSARDPPDRVGETQYF
>NA|NA|TRBJ2-1|TRBV12-3/TRBV12-4
TGTGCCAGCAATTTACTAGATTACACTGAGCAGTTCTTC
CASNLLDYTEQFF
>few|TRBD1|TRBJ2-3|TRBV2
TGTGCCAGCAGGAAACAGGGGGCAGATACGCAGTATTTT
CASRKQGADTQYF
>NA|NA|TRBJ2-6|TRBV9
TGTGCCAGCAGTACTCGGGGGAGCTCTGGGGCCAACGTCCTGACTTTC
CASSTRGSSGANVLTF
>NA|NA|TRBJ1-4|TRBV20-1
TGCAGTGCTGTACTCCCGCACCGTGGAGATGAAAAACTGTTTTTT
CSAVLPHRGDEKLFF
>once|NA|TRBJ2-4|TRBV7-2
TGTGCCAGCAGCTTAGCAACCCGCCGGGAGCAGTACTTC
CASSLATRREQYF
>NA|TRBD2|TRBJ2-3|TRBV13
TGTGCCAGCAGCCCCCGACGGACTAGCGGGGCAGATACGCAGAATTTT
CASSPRRTSGADTQNF
>once|NA|TRBJ2-3|TRBV4-3
TGCGCCAGCAGCCAAGATGCTGGGGAGGCGGATACGCAGTATTTT
CASSQDAGEADTQYF
>NA|NA|TRBJ2-3|TRBV5-5
TGTGCCAGCAGCATCCAAGGACTACTGTCATACACAGATACGCAGTATTTT
CASSIQGLLSYTDTQYF
>NA|NA|TRBJ1-2|TRBV6-6
TGTGCCAGCAGTTGCTCGGGGACGGCCTATGGCTACACCTTC
CASSCSGTAYGYTF
>few|NA|TRBJ1-2|TRBV7-9
TGTGCCAGCAGCCCCGGCAGCCCCTATGGCTACACCTTC
CASSPGSPYGYTF
>NA|NA|TRBJ1-1|TRBV10-3
TGTGCCATCAGTGAGGGTGACGCGAACACTGAAGCTTTCTTT
CAISEGDANTEAFF
>NA|NA|TRBJ1-5|TRBV27
TGTGCCAGCAGTTTAGCAGGGTTGAGCAATCAGCCCCAGCATTTT
CASSLAGLSNQPQHF
>NA|NA|TRBJ1-2|TRBV27
TGTGCCAACAGTTCCCCGGGAAACTTAGATGGCTACACCTTC
CANSSPGNLDGYTF
>NA|TRBD2|TRBJ2-3|TRBV10-1
TGCGCCAGCAGTGACAGCGGGAGCCGGACGGATACGCAGTATTTT
CASSDSGSRTDTQYF
>NA|TRBD1|TRBJ2-5|TRBV20-1
TGCAGTGCTACTGCCTCCGGACAGGGGAAGCAGTACTTC
CSATASGQGKQYF
>few|NA|TRBJ1-2|TRBV3-1
TGTGCCAGCAGCCCCGGCGCGGGACGCTATGGCTACACCTTC
CASSPGAGRYGYTF
>few|TRBD1|TRBJ1-4|TRBV12-3/TRBV12-4
TGTGCCAGCAGTGCAGGGGGCTGGGCTAATGAAAAACTGTTTTTT
CASSAGGWANEKLFF
>NA|NA|TRBJ2-2|TRBV20-1
TGCAGTGCTAGAGAAGCAGGGCTCGCCGGGGAGCTGTTTTTT
CSAREAGLAGELFF
>NA|NA|TRBJ2-5|TRBV7-2
TGTGCCAGCAGCTTATTTCTCCTAGCTGGGACGTTACAAGAGACCCAGTACTTC
CASSLFLLAGTLQETQYF
>NA|TRBD2|TRBJ2-1|TRBV4-1
TGCGCCAGCACCTCAGTTTCCGGGAGGGCCCTTACCGAGACCCAGTTCTTC
CASTSVSGRALTETQFF
>NA|NA|TRBJ2-4|TRBV6-6
TGTGCCAGCAGTTATATTTTTTCCGGGACCCCAAACATTCAGTACTTC
CASSYIFSGTPNIQYF
>few|NA|TRBJ2-3|TRBV29-1
TGCAGCCTCGACCCCCGGGACCCAAACACAGATACGCAGTATTTT
CSLDPRDPNTDTQYF
>NA|NA|TRBJ2-5|TRBV10-2
TGCGCCAGTAAAACGGTCCAAGAGACCCAGTACTTC
CASKTVQETQYF
>NA|NA|TRBJ2-7|TRBV29-1
TGCAGCGTGAGGTTGGGGGGTTCATACGAGCAGTACTTC
CSVRLGGSYEQYF
>NA|NA|TRBJ1-5|TRBV6-5
TGTGCCAGCAGTCGCAGACAGAGCAATCAGCCCCAGCATTTT
CASSRRQSNQPQHF